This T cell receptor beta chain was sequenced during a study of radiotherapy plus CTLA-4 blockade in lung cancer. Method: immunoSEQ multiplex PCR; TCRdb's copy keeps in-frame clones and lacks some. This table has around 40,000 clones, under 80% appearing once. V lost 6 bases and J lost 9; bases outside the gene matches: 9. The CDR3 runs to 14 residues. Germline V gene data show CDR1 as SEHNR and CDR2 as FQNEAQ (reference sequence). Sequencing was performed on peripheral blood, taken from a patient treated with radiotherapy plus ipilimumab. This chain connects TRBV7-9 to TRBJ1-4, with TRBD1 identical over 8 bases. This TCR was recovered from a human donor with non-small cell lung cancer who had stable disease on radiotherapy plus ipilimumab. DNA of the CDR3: TGTGCCAGCAGTCAACAGGGGGGGGTCAAAAAACTGTTTTTT. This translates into CASSQQGGVKKLFF.